The 20 T cell receptor beta chains given below trace back to one sample, sequenced in a study of cytomegalovirus exposure and HLA in healthy donors. Clones were read by immunoSEQ multiplex PCR, and TCRdb kept only the in-frame ones, dropping some. The repertoire includes around 400,000 clones, roughly 85% of them detected once, and under 0.9% sits in the top ten. Source material: PBMCs. These TCRs come from a woman aged 18-30 years in good health and CMV-seronegative.

This chain links TRBV5-1 with TRBJ2-3; 10 bases match TRBD2. The V gene end was trimmed by 4 bases and the J gene end by 1 base; junction bases not matched to a gene: 3. Germline loops: CDR1 SGHRS, CDR2 YFSETQ. The CDR3 consists of 15 residues. CDR3 loop: CASSDGTSGTDTQYF. CDR3 DNA: TGCGCCAGCAGCGACGGGACTAGCGGCACAGATACGCAGTATTTT.

This chain uses TRBV11-2 with TRBJ2-7; perhaps TRBD2 as D (5 bases). CDR1 and CDR2 (germline): SGHAT, FQNNGV. Deletions cut 1 base from V and 2 bases from J, with 9 bases between. The CDR3 runs 14 residues. The CDR3 protein is CASSLGRETYEQYF. In DNA, the CDR3 is TGTGCCAGCAGCTTAGGCCGGGAAACCTACGAGCAGTACTTC.

CDR3 protein: CASSPGTGEWETQYF. The CDR3, as DNA: TGTGCCAGCAGTCCCGGGACAGGGGAGTGGGAGACCCAGTACTTC. This chain connects TRBV11-2 to TRBJ2-5, with 10 nucleotides matching TRBD1. This CDR3 is built from 15 residues. CDR1 is SGHAT and CDR2 is FQNNGV in the germline V gene. V lost 6 bases, J lost 5 bases, and 9 bases stayed unmatched.

The chain is built from TRBV4-1 and TRBJ2-1; D remains unclear. The V gene's germline CDR1 is MGHRA and CDR2 YSYEKL. The CDR3 is 13 residues long. With 6 bases removed from V and 1 base from J, the gap between germline ends came to 7 bases. CDR3 loop: CASSPKSYNEQFF. The DNA of the CDR3 is TGCGCCAGCAGTCCAAAATCCTACAATGAGCAGTTCTTC.

The rearrangement uses TRBV6-5 and TRBJ1-1; 10 bases are a match to TRBD1. The germline V gene has CDR1 MNHEY and CDR2 SVGAGI. The CDR3 is 15 residues long. The junction had 6 bases not matched to a gene; V was cut back by 6 bases and J by 2 bases. CDR3 sequence: CASSTTTGGNTEAFF. In DNA form, the CDR3 reads TGTGCCAGCAGCACGACGACAGGGGGCAACACTGAAGCTTTCTTT.

This clone has a handful of counts. The rearrangement joins TRBV4-2 to TRBJ2-5; D unresolved. The germline V and J ends were trimmed by 0 bases and 2 bases, with 13 bases remaining between them. Per germline, CDR1 LGHNA and CDR2 YNFKEQ. This CDR3 has 16 amino acids. In DNA, the CDR3 is TGTGCCAGCAGCCAAGACCACGGCGGCTCACAAGAGACCCAGTACTTC. This translates into CASSQDHGGSQETQYF.

This clone was detected once. V is TRBV28 and J is TRBJ1-1; 10 nucleotides match TRBD1. Germline loops: CDR1 MDHEN, CDR2 SYDVKM. CDR3 length: 15 amino acids. The V segment lost 4 bases and the J segment 2 bases; nucleotides outside the gene matches: 4. The DNA of the CDR3 is TGTGCCAGCAGTTGGGGGGACAGGGGCAACACTGAAGCTTTCTTT. Encoded protein: CASSWGDRGNTEAFF.

The chain carries TRBV2 and TRBJ2-5, with D possibly being TRBD1 (5 bases). V was trimmed by 7 bases and J by 5 bases, leaving 11 bases between them. Germline CDR1 reads SNHLY; CDR2 reads FYNNEI. The length of the CDR3 is 12 residues. The CDR3 DNA sequence: TGTGCCAGCACGTACAGGACGGAGACCCAGTACTTC. This codes for CASTYRTETQYF.

This sequence joins TRBV5-5 and TRBJ1-2; D is perhaps TRBD1 (6 bases). The CDR3 is 14 residues long. V lost 4 bases to trimming and J lost 6 bases, with 16 bases between them. Germline CDR1 SGHKS, CDR2 YYEKEE (reference sequence). The CDR3 reads CASSREPTGNGYTF. The CDR3, as DNA: TGTGCCAGCAGCAGGGAACCAACAGGGAATGGCTACACCTTC.

The genes are TRBV29-1 and TRBJ1-1; tentative D call: TRBD1 (6 bases). Germline V gives CDR1 SQVTM, CDR2 ANQGSEA. The CDR3 contains 10 residues. V was pared by 6 bases and J by 11 bases, with 13 bases between. Written as DNA, the CDR3 is TGCAGCGTCCCAGGGGTCCAGGCTTTCTTT. This sequence encodes CSVPGVQAFF.

This clone was seen a handful of times. The rearrangement uses TRBV27 and TRBJ2-7, with 13 positions matching TRBD2. Germline V gene data show CDR1 as MNHEY and CDR2 as SMNVEV (reference sequence). The CDR3 spans 15 residues. J was trimmed by 4 bases and V by 8 bases; bases with no gene match: 8. This CDR3 is CASVRTSGGAYEQYF. DNA for the CDR3: TGTGCCAGCGTGCGGACTAGCGGGGGAGCGTACGAGCAGTACTTC.

Turning to this clone: Other DNA sequences in this specimen translate into the identical CDR3. The gene calls are TRBV4-1 and TRBJ2-7; TRBD1 agrees at 9 bases. This CDR3 is built from 14 residues. Trimming removed 4 bases from V and 2 bases from J; junction bases left unmatched: 3. The germline CDR1 and CDR2 sequences are MGHRA and YSYEKL. CDR3 DNA sequence: TGCGCCAGCAGCCCGAGACAGGGGGCCTACGAGCAGTACTTC. Amino acids: CASSPRQGAYEQYF.

This sequence joins TRBV9 and TRBJ2-1; 14 bases fit TRBD2. Germline trimming cut 6 bases from V and 1 base from J; bases unmatched to any gene: 6. The CDR3 is made up of 17 amino acids. Germline lookup yields CDR1 SGDLS and CDR2 YYNGEE. The CDR3 region has the DNA TGTGCCAGCACGATTGGGACTAGCGGGAGTTCCTACAATGAGCAGTTCTTC. Encoded protein: CASTIGTSGSSYNEQFF.

The V gene is TRBV6-5, the J gene TRBJ2-5; the D gene is possibly TRBD2 (7 bases). The V end was cut by 8 bases, the J end by 5 bases, with 9 bases between. Per germline, CDR1 MNHEY and CDR2 SVGAGI. The CDR3 spans 11 residues. CDR3 coding DNA: TGTGCCAGCGGGAGGGGGGAGACCCAGTACTTC. Its protein product is CASGRGETQYF.

This chain joins TRBV29-1 and TRBJ1-5; D is possibly TRBD1 (5 bases). CDR1 and CDR2 from the germline V gene are SQVTM and ANQGSEA. There are 13 residues in the CDR3. V lost 1 base and J lost 3, with 7 bases in between. CDR3 coding DNA: TGCAGCGTTGAAGCAGGACACAATCAGCCCCAGCATTTT. Translation gives CSVEAGHNQPQHF.

The CDR3 DNA reads as TGCGCCAGCAGCCCCACACAGGGCACAGATACGCAGTATTTT. The encoded protein is CASSPTQGTDTQYF. The V call is TRBV5-1, the J call TRBJ2-3, with D perhaps TRBD1 (5 bases). Germline CDR1 reads SGHRS; CDR2 reads YFSETQ. CDR3 length: 14 residues. With 4 bases removed from V and 1 base from J, the gap between germline ends came to 10 bases. The complete variable domain, with remaining parts taken from reference TRBV5-1 and TRBJ2-3, reads KAGVTQTPRYLIKTRGQQVTLSCSPISGHRSVSWYQQTPGQGLQFLFEYFSETQRNKGNFPGRFSGRQFSNSRSEMNVSTLELGDSALYLCASSPTQGTDTQYFGPGTRLTVL.

This clone occurred a few times. The chain is built from TRBV2 and TRBJ2-1, with D possibly matching TRBD2 (5 bases). V was shortened by 6 bases and J by 8 bases, with 20 bases between the two germline ends. Germline loops: CDR1 SNHLY, CDR2 FYNNEI. The CDR3 is 15 residues long. The CDR3 DNA reads as TGTGCCAGCAGCTCGACCGCGGGTGGTAGCCATGAGCAGTTCTTC. Translated, it gives CASSSTAGGSHEQFF.

The chain uses TRBV2 and TRBJ1-5, with 7 bases aligning to TRBD1. Germline values: CDR1 SNHLY, CDR2 FYNNEI. This CDR3 has 14 residues. The ends lost 6 bases at V and 4 bases at J; junction bases unmatched: 6. This chain's CDR3 is CASSSGTVNQPQHF. For the CDR3, the DNA is TGTGCCAGCAGCTCCGGGACAGTAAATCAGCCCCAGCATTTT.

The chain uses TRBV25-1 and TRBJ1-1, with no clear D. Germline CDR1 is MGHDK and CDR2 is SYGVNS. This CDR3 region has 14 residues. Trimming stripped 3 bases from V and 1 base from J, with 9 bases between. Here the CDR3 reads CASSDRRGNTEAFF. The CDR3 DNA follows: TGTGCCAGCAGTGATCGACGGGGGAACACTGAAGCTTTCTTT. The complete variable domain, with remaining parts taken from reference TRBV25-1 and TRBJ1-1, reads EADIYQTPRYLVIGTGKKITLECSQTMGHDKMYWYQQDPGMELHLIHYSYGVNSTEKGDLSSESTVSRIRTEHFPLTLESARPSHTSQYLCASSDRRGNTEAFFGQGTRLTVV.

The J gene is TRBJ1-4, the V gene TRBV25-1; D gene ambiguous. The CDR3 contains 14 residues. In germline, CDR1 is MGHDK, CDR2 SYGVNS. The V gene lost 4 bases and the J gene lost 0 bases, with 6 bases spanning the gap. In DNA form, the CDR3 reads TGTGCCAGCAGTGTAACATCAACTAATGAAAAACTGTTTTTT. Translating it yields CASSVTSTNEKLFF.